This T cell receptor beta chain appears in the sequencing data of a study of long-term antiretroviral therapy in people with HIV. Points from the study as a whole: Clones with expansion before ART led the repertoire at all time points.

The length of the CDR3 is 14 residues. The V end was cut by 1 base, the J end by 2 bases, with 8 bases between. CDR1 is SGHTA, CDR2 FQGNSA, per germline. This clone was seen a few times. The target antigen is unknown. Samples held 1-10 million cryopreserved PBMC, and DNA extraction followed. Researchers ran immunoSEQ v3.0 at survey level. Sequencing was designed to cover 40,000-50,000 T-cell genomes in each sample. Clones were read by immunoSEQ multiplex PCR, and TCRdb kept only the in-frame ones, dropping some. The sample has tens of thousands of clones, approximately 79% seen once; the top ten hold approximately 5.1%.

The sequencing used unsorted PBMCs, collected 1.5 years after starting antiretroviral therapy. This clonotype originated in a man aged 18 to 30 with HIV. The chain couples TRBV7-2 to TRBJ1-2; weak D call: TRBD1 (5 bases). For the CDR3, the DNA is TGTGCCAGCAGCTTAGTGGAGGGGAACTATGGCTACACCTTC. Amino acids: CASSLVEGNYGYTF.